The T cell receptor (beta chain) described here comes from a study of cytomegalovirus exposure and HLA in healthy donors. Germline V CDR1 and CDR2: KGHSH, LQKENI. CDR3 length: 16 amino acids. Trimming took 6 bases from V and 5 from J, leaving 22 bases between them. At sampling all donors were nominally healthy, likely with unrecorded immune exposures. PCR amplification relied on 60 Vbeta primers (plus 13 Jbeta primers). Authors' methods: The count from a later analysis was about 80 million unique TCR beta chains, about 9.9 million of them shared. TCRdb's copy holds only in-frame clones and misses some; the assay was immunoSEQ multiplex PCR. D and trimming were read from the DNA, whereas the V and J calls and clone size are those reported in that table. The sample has 150,000 or so clones; 82% are singletons. A note on this clone: Its antigen is not known.

Overall study findings and caveats: Associated with cytomegalovirus, according to the listing, were approximately 160 TCR beta chains.

The sequenced material came from PBMCs. The chain uses TRBV18 and TRBJ1-1, with D uncertain. This TCR derives from a male donor in good health and CMV-seropositive. This chain's CDR3 is CASSRFDTTQGTEAFF. CDR3 sequence (DNA): TGTGCCAGCTCCCGGTTTGACACCACCCAAGGTACTGAAGCTTTCTTT.